Listed below are T cell receptor beta chains from one sample, sequenced in a study of patients and donors after allogeneic stem cell transplantation. Each CDR3 protein is one row after TCRdb ran MiXCR on the RT-PCR reads. Among some 960,000 distinct CDR3 sequences, roughly 18% were seen once, and the ten largest hold roughly 6%. Material: blood, either unsorted or a sorted T cell fraction (not recorded which). These TCRs come from a human donor who was either an allogeneic HSCT recipient or a stem cell or donor lymphocyte infusion donor (not recorded which). It is not recorded whose cells these are; they may come from a transplant donor. The CDR3 runs from the conserved cysteine through the conserved F or W. The order of the fields is CDR3 protein, V gene, J gene, CDR3 length.

CDR3: CASSQGTGGMNTEAFF
V: TRBV4-1
J: TRBJ1-1
length: 16

CDR3: CASSLLNEGTDTQYF
V: TRBV27
J: TRBJ2-3
length: 15

CDR3: CATGQYQNQPQHF
V: TRBV24-1
J: TRBJ1-5
length: 13

CDR3: CASSSDVTANTGELFF
V: TRBV9
J: TRBJ2-2
length: 16

CDR3: CASSPGQDLYGYTF
V: TRBV18
J: TRBJ1-2
length: 14

CDR3: CASSLGGIHSNYGYTF
V: TRBV27
J: TRBJ1-2
length: 16

CDR3: CASSLLRGGRTDTQYF
V: TRBV5-6
J: TRBJ2-3
length: 16

CDR3: CASSFGRGPFSYEQYF
V: TRBV12-3/TRBV12-4
J: TRBJ2-7
length: 16

CDR3: CASSQEDTGYNYGYTF
V: TRBV4-3
J: TRBJ1-2
length: 16

CDR3: CASSLLAGVVDTQYF
V: TRBV7-2
J: TRBJ2-3
length: 15

CDR3: CASSASPEVAKNIQYF
V: TRBV9
J: TRBJ2-4
length: 16

CDR3: CSARAGTKWNEQYF
V: TRBV20-1
J: TRBJ2-7
length: 14

CDR3: CASSESGGRQNYGYTF
V: TRBV25-1
J: TRBJ1-2
length: 16

CDR3: CASSDLRGAYNEQFF
V: TRBV25-1
J: TRBJ2-1
length: 15

CDR3: CASRRGGGTTEAFF
V: TRBV6-2/TRBV6-3
J: TRBJ1-1
length: 14

CDR3: CASSLADKQETQYF
V: TRBV5-1
J: TRBJ2-5
length: 14

CDR3: CSGRSGNTIYF
V: TRBV20-1
J: TRBJ1-3
length: 11

CDR3: CASTPIRGERGEQFF
V: TRBV12-3/TRBV12-4
J: TRBJ2-1
length: 15

CDR3: CASSFSLGTTDTQYF
V: TRBV12-3/TRBV12-4
J: TRBJ2-3
length: 15

CDR3: CASSIQGHTEAFF
V: TRBV7-9
J: TRBJ1-1
length: 13

CDR3: CASSFLSGTGELFF
V: TRBV5-1
J: TRBJ2-2
length: 14

CDR3: CASSHREEGSTEAFF
V: TRBV3-1
J: TRBJ1-1
length: 15

CDR3: CASSLALGLAGTWSYEQYF
V: TRBV7-6
J: TRBJ2-7
length: 19

CDR3: CASSLTRGSGANVLTF
V: TRBV7-3
J: TRBJ2-6
length: 16

CDR3: CASLGGGNEQFF
V: TRBV7-9
J: TRBJ2-1
length: 12

CDR3: CASRIRDTHEQYF
V: TRBV2
J: TRBJ2-7
length: 13

CDR3: CASSSDGKTNEKLFF
V: TRBV12-3/TRBV12-4
J: TRBJ1-4
length: 15

CDR3: CASSALGVSYEQYF
V: TRBV9
J: TRBJ2-7
length: 14

CDR3: CASSHTGANVLTF
V: TRBV27
J: TRBJ2-6
length: 13

CDR3: CASSLSPSGYGYTF
V: TRBV5-5
J: TRBJ1-2
length: 14

CDR3: CASSSPTGTRIYGYTF
V: TRBV9
J: TRBJ1-2
length: 16

CDR3: CASSQFLTGGQPQHF
V: TRBV28
J: TRBJ1-5
length: 15

CDR3: CAISERAGERSPLHF
V: TRBV10-3
J: TRBJ1-6
length: 15

CDR3: CASRGGLAGVSEQYF
V: TRBV2
J: TRBJ2-7
length: 15

CDR3: CASSKDRGSYNEQFF
V: TRBV6-1
J: TRBJ2-1
length: 15

CDR3: CASSPVRGTGELFF
V: TRBV14
J: TRBJ2-2
length: 14

CDR3: CSANSGLAGDGDTQYF
V: TRBV20-1
J: TRBJ2-3
length: 16

CDR3: CASSLNTGELFF
V: TRBV12-3/TRBV12-4
J: TRBJ2-2
length: 12

CDR3: CASSGLRSGYTF
V: TRBV12-3/TRBV12-4
J: TRBJ1-2
length: 12

CDR3: CASSSDNSNQPQHF
V: TRBV27
J: TRBJ1-5
length: 14

CDR3: CASSVRRPSGANVLTF
V: TRBV9
J: TRBJ2-6
length: 16

CDR3: CASSPRLDTQYF
V: TRBV18
J: TRBJ2-3
length: 12

CDR3: CASSLGRVYNEQFF
V: TRBV7-3
J: TRBJ2-1
length: 14